What follows describes a single TCR beta chain. This entry comes from a study of T-cell reconstitution after alpha-beta-depleted transplantation in children. Preparing the TCRbeta library involved the use of unique molecular identifiers. TCRdb independently ran MiXCR on the PCR reads; one entry per CDR3 protein. Among more than 550,000 distinct CDR3 sequences, roughly a tenth were seen once, and the ten largest hold less than 5%. The V gene's germline CDR1 is SGHAT and CDR2 FQNNGV. V lost 2 bases to trimming and J lost 3 bases; unmatched junction nucleotides: 9. The CDR3 consists of 16 residues. Sequenced here: PBMCs from the stem cell graft donor, sampled from the stem cell graft. This rearrangement joins TRBV11-2 to TRBJ1-1, with 7 bases identical to TRBD1. The TCR originated in a human donor who donated a stem cell graft to a child with acute myeloid leukemia. CDR3 DNA: TGTGCCAGCAGCTTAAGTCAGGGGGTCTTAGACACTGAAGCTTTCTTT. Translating it yields CASSLSQGVLDTEAFF.